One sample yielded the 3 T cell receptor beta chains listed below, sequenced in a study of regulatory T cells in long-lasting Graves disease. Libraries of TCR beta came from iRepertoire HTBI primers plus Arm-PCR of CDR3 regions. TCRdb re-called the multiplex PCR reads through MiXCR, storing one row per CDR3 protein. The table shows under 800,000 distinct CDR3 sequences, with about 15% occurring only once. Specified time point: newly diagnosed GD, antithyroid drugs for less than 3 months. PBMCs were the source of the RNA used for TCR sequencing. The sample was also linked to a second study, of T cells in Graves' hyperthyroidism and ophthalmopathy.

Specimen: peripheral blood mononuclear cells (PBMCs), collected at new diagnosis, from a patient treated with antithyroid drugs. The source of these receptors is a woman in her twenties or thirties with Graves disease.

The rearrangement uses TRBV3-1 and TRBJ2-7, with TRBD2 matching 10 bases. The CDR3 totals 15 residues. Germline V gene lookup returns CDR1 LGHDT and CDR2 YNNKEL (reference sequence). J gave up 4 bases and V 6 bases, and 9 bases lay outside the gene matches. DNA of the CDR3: TGTGCCAGCAGTCGGTCTAGCGGGGGCCGGTACGAGCAGTACTTC. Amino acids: CASSRSSGGRYEQYF.

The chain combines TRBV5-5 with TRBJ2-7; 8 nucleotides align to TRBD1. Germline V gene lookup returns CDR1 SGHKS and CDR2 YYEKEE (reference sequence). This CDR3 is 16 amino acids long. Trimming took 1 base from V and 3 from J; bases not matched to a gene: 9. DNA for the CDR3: TGTGCCAGCAGCTTGACCCGACGGACAGGGCTCTACGAGCAGTACTTC. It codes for CASSLTRRTGLYEQYF.

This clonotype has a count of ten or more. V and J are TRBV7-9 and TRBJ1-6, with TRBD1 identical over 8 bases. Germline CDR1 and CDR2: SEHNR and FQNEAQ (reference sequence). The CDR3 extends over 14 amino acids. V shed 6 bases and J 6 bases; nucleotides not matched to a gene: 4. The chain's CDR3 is CASSSDRGNSPLHF. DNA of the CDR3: TGTGCCAGCAGTTCCGACAGGGGTAATTCACCCCTCCACTTT.